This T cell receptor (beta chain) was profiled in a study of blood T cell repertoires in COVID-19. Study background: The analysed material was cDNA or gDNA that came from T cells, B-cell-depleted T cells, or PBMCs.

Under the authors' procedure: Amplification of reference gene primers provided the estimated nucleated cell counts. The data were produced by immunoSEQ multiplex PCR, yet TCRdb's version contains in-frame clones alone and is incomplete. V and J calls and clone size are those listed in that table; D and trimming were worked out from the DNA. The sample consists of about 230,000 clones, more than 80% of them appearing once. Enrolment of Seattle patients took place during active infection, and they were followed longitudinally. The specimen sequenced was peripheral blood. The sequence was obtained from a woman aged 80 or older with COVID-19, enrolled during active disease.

In DNA form, the CDR3 reads TGTGCCAGCAGCTGGGGTGGGACTGGAAACAATGAGCAGTTCTTC. Translated, it gives CASSWGGTGNNEQFF. V usage is TRBV7-2 and J usage is TRBJ2-1; weak D call: TRBD2 (6 bases). The CDR3 consists of 15 residues. Trimming pared 4 bases from V and 5 bases from J, leaving 15 bases between. Germline lookup yields CDR1 SGHTA and CDR2 FQGNSA.